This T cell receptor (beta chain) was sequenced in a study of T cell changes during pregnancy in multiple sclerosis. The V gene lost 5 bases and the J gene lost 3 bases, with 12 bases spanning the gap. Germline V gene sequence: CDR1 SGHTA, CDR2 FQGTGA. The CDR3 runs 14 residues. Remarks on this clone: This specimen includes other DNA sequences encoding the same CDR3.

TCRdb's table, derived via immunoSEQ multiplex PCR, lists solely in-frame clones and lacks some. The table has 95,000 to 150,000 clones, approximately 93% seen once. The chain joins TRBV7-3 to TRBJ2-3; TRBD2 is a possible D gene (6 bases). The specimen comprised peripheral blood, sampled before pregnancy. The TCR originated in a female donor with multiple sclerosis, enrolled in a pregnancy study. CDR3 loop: CASSPGLATDTQYF. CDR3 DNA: TGTGCCAGCAGCCCGGGACTGGCAACAGATACGCAGTATTTT.